Listed below are T cell receptor beta chains from one sample, sequenced in a study of blood T cell repertoires in COVID-19. Only in-frame clones appear in the TCRdb table, and some are missing; sequencing was by immunoSEQ multiplex PCR. This table has 150,000 to 200,000 clones, 82% appearing once. The material sequenced was PBMCs or T cells enriched from blood (not recorded which). The receptors originated from a man in his fifties who had recovered from COVID-19. CDR3s include the opening cysteine and the closing phenylalanine or tryptophan. The D gene is left open where the match is weak. Size values are once, few and many counts, or a class for expanded clones, and some rows have none.

d_gene: -
abundance: once
j_gene: TRBJ1-1
v_gene: TRBV11-2
CDR3nt: TGTGCCAGCAGCTTCAGTAAGACTGAAGCTTTCTTT
CDR3aa: CASSFSKTEAFF

d_gene: -
abundance: -
j_gene: TRBJ1-1
v_gene: TRBV19
CDR3nt: TGTGCCAGTACTCCAATACAGGGCCCATTCGGGACTGAAGCTTTCTTT
CDR3aa: CASTPIQGPFGTEAFF

d_gene: -
abundance: -
j_gene: TRBJ1-5
v_gene: TRBV7-2
CDR3nt: TGTGCCAGCAGCCTTGACAGGAAGCCCCAGCATTTT
CDR3aa: CASSLDRKPQHF

d_gene: -
abundance: -
j_gene: TRBJ2-1
v_gene: TRBV28
CDR3nt: TGTGCCAGCAGTTTAGGGCTAGCTGGCAATGAGCAGTTCTTC
CDR3aa: CASSLGLAGNEQFF

d_gene: TRBD1
abundance: -
j_gene: TRBJ1-4
v_gene: TRBV6-6
CDR3nt: TGTGCCAGCAGTTACCCTGACAGGGGAGGGGATGAAAAACTGTTTTTT
CDR3aa: CASSYPDRGGDEKLFF

d_gene: -
abundance: -
j_gene: TRBJ1-1
v_gene: TRBV18
CDR3nt: TGTGCCAGCTGGGTAACACAGATGAACACTGAAGCTTTCTTT
CDR3aa: CASWVTQMNTEAFF

d_gene: -
abundance: once
j_gene: TRBJ1-2
v_gene: TRBV6-1
CDR3nt: TGTGCCAGCAGTGAGCGGGCAGGAGATCGCGGCTACACCTTC
CDR3aa: CASSERAGDRGYTF

d_gene: TRBD1
abundance: -
j_gene: TRBJ2-1
v_gene: TRBV19
CDR3nt: TGTGCCAGTAGTATAGGACAGGGTGAGAATGAGCAGTTCTTC
CDR3aa: CASSIGQGENEQFF

d_gene: TRBD1
abundance: -
j_gene: TRBJ1-5
v_gene: TRBV28
CDR3nt: TGTGCCAGCAGTCCGGACAGGGGAAATCAGCCCCAGCATTTT
CDR3aa: CASSPDRGNQPQHF

d_gene: -
abundance: -
j_gene: TRBJ1-3
v_gene: TRBV28
CDR3nt: TGTGCCAGCAGTTGGGGGGGCTCTGGAAACACCATATATTTT
CDR3aa: CASSWGGSGNTIYF

d_gene: TRBD1
abundance: few
j_gene: TRBJ2-2
v_gene: TRBV25-1
CDR3nt: TGTGCCAGCAGTGACCTCACCGGGACAGGGGCTATCACCGGGGAGCTGTTTTTT
CDR3aa: CASSDLTGTGAITGELFF

d_gene: -
abundance: once
j_gene: TRBJ2-1
v_gene: TRBV28
CDR3nt: TGTGCCAGCAGCCCAACCCGGGACATACTCCACAATGAGCAGTTCTTC
CDR3aa: CASSPTRDILHNEQFF

d_gene: -
abundance: -
j_gene: TRBJ1-2
v_gene: TRBV9
CDR3nt: TGTGCCAGCAGCGGAACAAGCTATGGCTACACCTTC
CDR3aa: CASSGTSYGYTF

d_gene: TRBD2
abundance: -
j_gene: TRBJ2-5
v_gene: TRBV11-2
CDR3nt: TGTGCCAGCAGCTTAGATCGGGAGCTAGCGGGAGGAGAGACCCAGTACTTC
CDR3aa: CASSLDRELAGGETQYF

d_gene: TRBD1
abundance: -
j_gene: TRBJ1-4
v_gene: TRBV6-6
CDR3nt: TGTGCCAGCAGACCGGCGCACGGGACAGGGGATGAAAAACTGTTTTTT
CDR3aa: CASRPAHGTGDEKLFF

d_gene: -
abundance: -
j_gene: TRBJ2-1
v_gene: TRBV24-1
CDR3nt: TGTGCCACCAGTGAATCCGGGACTATCGCCAGGGGTGAGCAGTTCTTC
CDR3aa: CATSESGTIARGEQFF

d_gene: -
abundance: -
j_gene: TRBJ1-2
v_gene: TRBV28
CDR3nt: TGTGCCAGCATCTTTTCCGGGTCCGGGCAGGGATTTAACTATGGCTACACCTTC
CDR3aa: CASIFSGSGQGFNYGYTF

d_gene: -
abundance: -
j_gene: TRBJ1-4
v_gene: TRBV28
CDR3nt: TGTGCCAGCAGTTTACCAGGTACAACTAATGAAAAACTGTTTTTT
CDR3aa: CASSLPGTTNEKLFF

d_gene: -
abundance: -
j_gene: TRBJ2-3
v_gene: TRBV28
CDR3nt: TGTGCCAGCGTCCGGGCTAGCGAATACCGCACAGATACGCAGTATTTT
CDR3aa: CASVRASEYRTDTQYF

d_gene: -
abundance: -
j_gene: TRBJ2-3
v_gene: TRBV19
CDR3nt: TGTGCCAGTAGTGCTGACTCCGGGACAGATACGCAGTATTTT
CDR3aa: CASSADSGTDTQYF

d_gene: -
abundance: -
j_gene: TRBJ1-2
v_gene: TRBV28
CDR3nt: TGTGCCAGCAGCCCCAACGGGGTTAACTATGGCTACACCTTC
CDR3aa: CASSPNGVNYGYTF

d_gene: TRBD1
abundance: -
j_gene: TRBJ1-4
v_gene: TRBV30
CDR3nt: TGTGCCTGGAGTCCACGGACAGGGCCCAATGAAAAACTGTTTTTT
CDR3aa: CAWSPRTGPNEKLFF

d_gene: -
abundance: once
j_gene: TRBJ1-5
v_gene: TRBV21-1
CDR3nt: TGTGCCAGCAGCAACGGGGGAAAGGTAAGCAATCAGCCCCAGCATTTT
CDR3aa: CASSNGGKVSNQPQHF

d_gene: -
abundance: -
j_gene: TRBJ2-3
v_gene: TRBV5-6
CDR3nt: TGTGCCAGCAGCTTCCCGACAGATACGCAGTATTTT
CDR3aa: CASSFPTDTQYF

d_gene: -
abundance: -
j_gene: TRBJ1-4
v_gene: TRBV6-5
CDR3nt: TGTGCCAGCAGTTACACCATTTCGACAGTTAATGAAAAACTGTTTTTT
CDR3aa: CASSYTISTVNEKLFF

d_gene: TRBD2
abundance: -
j_gene: TRBJ2-7
v_gene: TRBV28
CDR3nt: TGTGCCAGCAGTTTGGAGACTAGCGGGGTTCCGAGCTCCTACGAGCAGTACTTC
CDR3aa: CASSLETSGVPSSYEQYF

d_gene: TRBD2
abundance: -
j_gene: TRBJ2-7
v_gene: TRBV10-2
CDR3nt: TGCGCCAGCAGGCCTGGGAGGGGCGAGCAGTACTTC
CDR3aa: CASRPGRGEQYF

d_gene: -
abundance: -
j_gene: TRBJ1-2
v_gene: TRBV7-2
CDR3nt: TGTGCCAGCAGCTTAGGGGGAGTGGTTAGCGGAGGCTACACCTTC
CDR3aa: CASSLGGVVSGGYTF

d_gene: -
abundance: once
j_gene: TRBJ2-4
v_gene: TRBV25-1
CDR3nt: TGTGCCAGCAGTGACGGGCGCAGGGCCCGGGACATTCAGTACTTC
CDR3aa: CASSDGRRARDIQYF

d_gene: TRBD2
abundance: -
j_gene: TRBJ2-7
v_gene: TRBV18
CDR3nt: TGTGCCAGCTCACCACTGCGCGGCGGGGGGAGCTCCTACGAGCAGTACTTC
CDR3aa: CASSPLRGGGSSYEQYF

d_gene: -
abundance: -
j_gene: TRBJ1-2
v_gene: TRBV24-1
CDR3nt: TGTGCCACCAGTGGCGTGGCAGGGTACGGCTACACCTTC
CDR3aa: CATSGVAGYGYTF

d_gene: -
abundance: -
j_gene: TRBJ2-3
v_gene: TRBV6-5
CDR3nt: TGTGCCAGCACACGGGGGACCACAGATACGCAGTATTTT
CDR3aa: CASTRGTTDTQYF

d_gene: -
abundance: -
j_gene: TRBJ1-1
v_gene: TRBV3-1/TRBV3-2
CDR3nt: TGTGCCAGCAGCCGCAAATACATGAACACTGAAGCTTTCTTT
CDR3aa: CASSRKYMNTEAFF

d_gene: TRBD2
abundance: -
j_gene: TRBJ2-1
v_gene: TRBV28
CDR3nt: TGTGCCAGCAGTTACGGACTAGCGGGGGGCAGGAGCTCCTACAATGAGCAGTTCTTC
CDR3aa: CASSYGLAGGRSSYNEQFF

d_gene: TRBD2
abundance: -
j_gene: TRBJ2-3
v_gene: TRBV7-3
CDR3nt: TGTGCCAGCAGCGCGGCGGGACTAGCGAGCACAGATACGCAGTATTTT
CDR3aa: CASSAAGLASTDTQYF

d_gene: -
abundance: -
j_gene: TRBJ2-1
v_gene: TRBV2
CDR3nt: TGTGCCAGCAGTACTAGCTCCTACAATGAGCAGTTCTTC
CDR3aa: CASSTSSYNEQFF

d_gene: TRBD1
abundance: -
j_gene: TRBJ1-4
v_gene: TRBV14
CDR3nt: TGTGCCAGCAGCAACCGACAGGGCGCAACTAATGAAAAACTGTTTTTT
CDR3aa: CASSNRQGATNEKLFF

d_gene: TRBD2
abundance: -
j_gene: TRBJ2-3
v_gene: TRBV9
CDR3nt: TGTGCCAGCAGCGCCCTCCCTAGCGGGGGACCCAAAGATACGCAGTATTTT
CDR3aa: CASSALPSGGPKDTQYF

d_gene: TRBD1
abundance: -
j_gene: TRBJ1-5
v_gene: TRBV30
CDR3nt: TGTGCCTGTCAGGGGGCTGATCAGCCCCAGCATTTT
CDR3aa: CACQGADQPQHF

d_gene: -
abundance: -
j_gene: TRBJ1-3
v_gene: TRBV28
CDR3nt: TGTGCCAGCAGCTTCCCTTTAGGGGATCCTGGCGGAAACACCATATATTTT
CDR3aa: CASSFPLGDPGGNTIYF

d_gene: -
abundance: -
j_gene: TRBJ2-2
v_gene: TRBV9
CDR3nt: TGTGCCAGCAGCGTAGAAGCGCGATACACCGGGGAGCTGTTTTTT
CDR3aa: CASSVEARYTGELFF

d_gene: TRBD1
abundance: once
j_gene: TRBJ2-7
v_gene: TRBV28
CDR3nt: TGTGCCAGCAGTAGGGACAGAATGAGCTACGAGCAGTACTTC
CDR3aa: CASSRDRMSYEQYF

d_gene: -
abundance: -
j_gene: TRBJ1-3
v_gene: TRBV27
CDR3nt: TGTGCCAGCAGCTTACAGATCTCTGGAAACACCATATATTTT
CDR3aa: CASSLQISGNTIYF

d_gene: -
abundance: -
j_gene: TRBJ2-4
v_gene: TRBV12-3/TRBV12-4
CDR3nt: TGTGCCAGCAGTTTTGGTGGAGCGTCGAGGGACTTC
CDR3aa: CASSFGGASRDF

d_gene: TRBD2
abundance: once
j_gene: TRBJ2-5
v_gene: TRBV2
CDR3nt: TGTGCCAGTCTAGCGGGGGGACTTCAAGAGACCCAGTACTTC
CDR3aa: CASLAGGLQETQYF

d_gene: TRBD1
abundance: -
j_gene: TRBJ2-3
v_gene: TRBV2
CDR3nt: TGTGCCAGCAGGGGAACAGGGGCCCACACAGATACGCAGTATTTT
CDR3aa: CASRGTGAHTDTQYF

d_gene: TRBD1
abundance: -
j_gene: TRBJ1-4
v_gene: TRBV7-9
CDR3nt: TGTGCCAGCAGCCCGACAGGGACGACTAATGAAAAACTGTTTTTT
CDR3aa: CASSPTGTTNEKLFF

d_gene: -
abundance: -
j_gene: TRBJ1-5
v_gene: TRBV27
CDR3nt: TGTGCCAGCAGTCTGGAGGGACGCAATCAGCCCCAGCATTTT
CDR3aa: CASSLEGRNQPQHF

d_gene: TRBD1
abundance: once
j_gene: TRBJ2-2
v_gene: TRBV27
CDR3nt: TGTGCCAGCACACCGTGGGACAGGGTCATCACCGGGGAGCTGTTTTTT
CDR3aa: CASTPWDRVITGELFF

d_gene: TRBD1
abundance: -
j_gene: TRBJ1-1
v_gene: TRBV24-1
CDR3nt: TGTGCCACCAGTGATCCGGGACAGGATGAAGCTTTCTTT
CDR3aa: CATSDPGQDEAFF

d_gene: TRBD1
abundance: -
j_gene: TRBJ1-5
v_gene: TRBV5-1
CDR3nt: TGCGCCAGCAGCCCTGGGACAGACCAGCCCCAGCATTTT
CDR3aa: CASSPGTDQPQHF

d_gene: -
abundance: -
j_gene: TRBJ2-1
v_gene: TRBV24-1
CDR3nt: TGTGCCACCAGTGATTTGCTGGGGGGAAGCCACAATGAGCAGTTCTTC
CDR3aa: CATSDLLGGSHNEQFF

d_gene: TRBD2
abundance: -
j_gene: TRBJ2-3
v_gene: TRBV10-3
CDR3nt: TGTGCCATCAGTGATCTGACTAGCGGGAGACCTAGCACAGATACGCAGTATTTT
CDR3aa: CAISDLTSGRPSTDTQYF

d_gene: TRBD1
abundance: once
j_gene: TRBJ2-7
v_gene: TRBV5-4
CDR3nt: TGTGCCAGCAGCCAAAGACAGGGGAGCTCCTACGAGCAGTACTTC
CDR3aa: CASSQRQGSSYEQYF

d_gene: -
abundance: few
j_gene: TRBJ2-2
v_gene: TRBV6-5
CDR3nt: TGTGCCAGCAGTCACAGGGAAAACACCGGGGAGCTGTTTTTT
CDR3aa: CASSHRENTGELFF

d_gene: -
abundance: -
j_gene: TRBJ2-1
v_gene: TRBV6-5
CDR3nt: TGTGCCAGCAGTCGGGTTAGTACAGAGCAGTTCTTC
CDR3aa: CASSRVSTEQFF

d_gene: -
abundance: few
j_gene: TRBJ2-7
v_gene: TRBV6-5
CDR3nt: TGTGCCAGCAGTTACGGCAGGTCCTCCTACGAGCAGTACTTC
CDR3aa: CASSYGRSSYEQYF